This entry features one TCR beta chain sequence. The genomic DNA of each subset was split evenly across several immunoSEQ plates. For unsorted PBMC, 300 ng DNA per replicate equaled some 32,000 T cell genomes. The method was immunoSEQ multiplex PCR; TCRdb's version includes in-frame clones alone and lacks a portion of them. The profile shows fewer than 550,000 clones, 60% to 80% of them singletons. This record belongs to a study of shared clonotypes between healthy human individuals. Healthy and HIV-negative, the adult donors had no recent acute infections or vaccinations. All donors were Caucasian adults living in Nashville, Tennessee. The CDR3 has 16 amino acids. The V gene's germline CDR1 is LNHNV and CDR2 YYDKDF (reference sequence).

The chain is built from TRBV15 and TRBJ2-5; the match to TRBD1 covers 10 bases. The J call is uncertain, as TRBJ2-7 better fits the DNA end. The TCR sequence derives from a woman in her forties in good health. Some clones in this sample may be carry-over from other donors' samples. The sequencing input was PBMCs. The CDR3 nucleotides are TGTGCCACCAGCAGAGACGTCCGGGACAGGGGATACGAGCAGTACTTC. Its translation: CATSRDVRDRGYEQYF.